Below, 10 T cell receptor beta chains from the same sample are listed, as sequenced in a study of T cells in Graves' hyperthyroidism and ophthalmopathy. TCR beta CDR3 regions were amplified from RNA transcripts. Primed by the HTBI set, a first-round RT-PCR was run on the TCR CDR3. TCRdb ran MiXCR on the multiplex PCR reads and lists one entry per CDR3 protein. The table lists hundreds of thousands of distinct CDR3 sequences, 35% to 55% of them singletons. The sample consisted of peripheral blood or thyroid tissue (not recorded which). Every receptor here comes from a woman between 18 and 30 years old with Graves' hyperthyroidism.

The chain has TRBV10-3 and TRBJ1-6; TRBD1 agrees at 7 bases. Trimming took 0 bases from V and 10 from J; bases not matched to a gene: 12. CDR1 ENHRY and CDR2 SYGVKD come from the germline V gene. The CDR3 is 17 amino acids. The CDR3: CAISESETGQVGSPLHF. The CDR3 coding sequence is TGTGCCATCAGTGAGTCGGAGACAGGGCAAGTAGGGTCACCCCTCCACTTT.

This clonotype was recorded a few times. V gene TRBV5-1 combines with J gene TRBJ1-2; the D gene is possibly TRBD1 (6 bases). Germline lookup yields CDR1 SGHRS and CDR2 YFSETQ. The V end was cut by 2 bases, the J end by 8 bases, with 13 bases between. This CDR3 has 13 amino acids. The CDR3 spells CASSLTGSEGYTF. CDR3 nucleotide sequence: TGCGCCAGCAGCTTAACAGGGTCGGAGGGCTACACCTTC.

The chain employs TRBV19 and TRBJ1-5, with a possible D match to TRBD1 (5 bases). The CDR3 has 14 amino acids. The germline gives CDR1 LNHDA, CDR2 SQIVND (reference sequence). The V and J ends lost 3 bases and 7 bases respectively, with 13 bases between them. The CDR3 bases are TGTGCCAGTAGTATGGCGGGGGAGATCCAGCCCCAGCATTTT. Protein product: CASSMAGEIQPQHF.

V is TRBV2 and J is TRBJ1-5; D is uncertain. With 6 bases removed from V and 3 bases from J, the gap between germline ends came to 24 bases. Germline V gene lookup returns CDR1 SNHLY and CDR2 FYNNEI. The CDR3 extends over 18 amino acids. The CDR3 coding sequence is TGTGCCAGCAGCTCTAACCCTTCGGATCCCTCTATCAATCAGCCCCAGCATTTT. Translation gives CASSSNPSDPSINQPQHF.

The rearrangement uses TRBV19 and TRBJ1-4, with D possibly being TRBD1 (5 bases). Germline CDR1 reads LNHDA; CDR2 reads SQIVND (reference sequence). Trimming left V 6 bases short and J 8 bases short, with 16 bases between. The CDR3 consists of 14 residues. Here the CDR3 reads CASRPEGPGEKLFF. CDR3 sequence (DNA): TGTGCCAGTAGGCCGGAGGGGCCTGGAGAAAAACTGTTTTTT.

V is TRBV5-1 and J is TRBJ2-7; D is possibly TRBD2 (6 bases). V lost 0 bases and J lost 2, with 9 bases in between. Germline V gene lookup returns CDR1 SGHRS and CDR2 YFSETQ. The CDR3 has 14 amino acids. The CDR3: CASSLELATYEQYF. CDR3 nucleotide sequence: TGCGCCAGCAGCTTGGAACTAGCCACCTACGAGCAGTACTTC.

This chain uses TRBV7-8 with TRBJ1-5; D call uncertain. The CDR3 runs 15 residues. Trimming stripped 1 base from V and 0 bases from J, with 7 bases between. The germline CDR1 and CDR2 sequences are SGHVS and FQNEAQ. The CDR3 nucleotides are TGTGCCAGCAGCTTAGATTTCAGTAGCAATCAGCCCCAGCATTTT. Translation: CASSLDFSSNQPQHF.

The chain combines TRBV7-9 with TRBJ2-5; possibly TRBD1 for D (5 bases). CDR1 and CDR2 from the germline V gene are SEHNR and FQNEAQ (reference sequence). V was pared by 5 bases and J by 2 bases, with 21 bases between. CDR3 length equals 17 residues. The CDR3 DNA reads TGTGCCAGCAGCACAGAACACAGGTACTTCACGCAAGAGACCCAGTACTTC. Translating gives CASSTEHRYFTQETQYF.

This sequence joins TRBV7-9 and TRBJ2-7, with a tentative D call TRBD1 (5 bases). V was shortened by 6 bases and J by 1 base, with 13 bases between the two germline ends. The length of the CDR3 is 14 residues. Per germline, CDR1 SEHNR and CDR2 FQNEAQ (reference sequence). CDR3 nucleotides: TGTGCCAGCAGGCCCAGCGACAGTTCCTACGAGCAGTACTTC. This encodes CASRPSDSSYEQYF.

The CDR3 region is CASSQEGRSHGYTF. The CDR3 DNA reads TGTGCCAGCAGCCAAGAGGGACGGAGCCATGGCTACACCTTC. The rearrangement uses TRBV25-1 and TRBJ1-2; tentative D call: TRBD1 (5 bases). CDR1 MGHDK and CDR2 SYGVNS come from the germline V gene. CDR3 length: 14 amino acids. V lost 6 bases to trimming and J lost 6 bases, with 17 bases between them.